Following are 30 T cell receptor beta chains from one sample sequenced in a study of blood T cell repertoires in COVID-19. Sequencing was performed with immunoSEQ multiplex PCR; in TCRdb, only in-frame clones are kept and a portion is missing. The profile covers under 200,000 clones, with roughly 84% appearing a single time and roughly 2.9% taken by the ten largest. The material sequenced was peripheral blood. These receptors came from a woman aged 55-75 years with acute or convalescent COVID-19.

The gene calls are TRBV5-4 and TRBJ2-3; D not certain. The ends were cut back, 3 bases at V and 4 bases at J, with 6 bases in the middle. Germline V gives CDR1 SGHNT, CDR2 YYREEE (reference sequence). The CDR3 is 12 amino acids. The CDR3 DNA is TGTGCCAGCAGCTACGGGTCAGATACGCAGTATTTT. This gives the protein CASSYGSDTQYF.

The CDR3 DNA reads as TGTGCCATCAGTGAGGGCTTCAAGACAGGGCCCTATGGCTACACCTTC. As protein: CAISEGFKTGPYGYTF. This sequence joins TRBV10-3 and TRBJ1-2; 7 bases agree with TRBD1. Trimming cost V 2 bases and J 4 bases; bases outside gene matches: 10. The CDR3 spans 16 residues. Germline V gives CDR1 ENHRY, CDR2 SYGVKD.

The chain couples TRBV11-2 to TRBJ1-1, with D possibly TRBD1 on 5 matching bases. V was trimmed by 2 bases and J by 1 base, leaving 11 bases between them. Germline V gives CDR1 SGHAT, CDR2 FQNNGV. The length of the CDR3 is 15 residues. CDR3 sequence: CASSLYRQKNTEAFF. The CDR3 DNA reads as TGTGCCAGCAGCTTATATCGACAGAAGAACACTGAAGCTTTCTTT.

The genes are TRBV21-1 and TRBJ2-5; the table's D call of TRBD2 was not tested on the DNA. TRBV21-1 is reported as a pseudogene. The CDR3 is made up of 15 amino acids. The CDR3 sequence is CASSKRGSGVETQYF. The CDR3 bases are TGTGCCAGCAGCAAGAGGGGATCGGGGGTGGAGACCCAGTACTTC.

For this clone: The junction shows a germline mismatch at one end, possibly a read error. The CDR3 DNA sequence: TGTGCTAGCAGCTTAGGTAGGGGAATGGGATACGAGCAGTACTTC. Its protein is CASSLGRGMGYEQYF. The chain joins TRBV7-7 to TRBJ2-7; perhaps TRBD1 as D (5 bases). The CDR3 runs to 15 residues. The V gene's germline CDR1 is SSHAT and CDR2 FNYEAQ (reference sequence).

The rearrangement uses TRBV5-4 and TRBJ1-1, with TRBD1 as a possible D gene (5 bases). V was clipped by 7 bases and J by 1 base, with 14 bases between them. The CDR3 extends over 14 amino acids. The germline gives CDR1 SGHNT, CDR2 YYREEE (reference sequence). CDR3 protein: CASGAGFQNTEAFF. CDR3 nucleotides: TGTGCCAGCGGGGCGGGGTTTCAGAACACTGAAGCTTTCTTT.

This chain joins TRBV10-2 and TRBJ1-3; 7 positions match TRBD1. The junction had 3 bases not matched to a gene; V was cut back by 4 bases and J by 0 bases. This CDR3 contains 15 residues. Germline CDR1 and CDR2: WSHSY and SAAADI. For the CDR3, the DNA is TGCGCCAGCAGTGTACGACAGGGCTCTGGAAACACCATATATTTT. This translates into CASSVRQGSGNTIYF.

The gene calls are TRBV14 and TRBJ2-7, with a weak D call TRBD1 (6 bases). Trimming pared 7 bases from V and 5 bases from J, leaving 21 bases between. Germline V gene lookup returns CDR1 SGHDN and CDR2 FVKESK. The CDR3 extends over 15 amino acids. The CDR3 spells CASTRTGQFQDEQYF. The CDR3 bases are TGTGCCAGCACCCGAACCGGACAGTTTCAGGACGAGCAGTACTTC.

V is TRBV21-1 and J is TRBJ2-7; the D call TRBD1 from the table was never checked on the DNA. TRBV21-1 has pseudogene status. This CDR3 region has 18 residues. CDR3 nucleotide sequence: TGTGCCAGCAGCAGGCCCGACATCCCTCCGGTGTCACAGGGTGGGCAGTACTTC. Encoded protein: CASSRPDIPPVSQGGQYF.

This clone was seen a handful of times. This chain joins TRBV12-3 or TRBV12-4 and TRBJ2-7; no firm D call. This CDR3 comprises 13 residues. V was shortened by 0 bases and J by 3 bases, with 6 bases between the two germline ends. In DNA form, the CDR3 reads TGTGCCAGCAGTTTAGCCCCCAACTACGAGCAGTACTTC. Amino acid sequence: CASSLAPNYEQYF.

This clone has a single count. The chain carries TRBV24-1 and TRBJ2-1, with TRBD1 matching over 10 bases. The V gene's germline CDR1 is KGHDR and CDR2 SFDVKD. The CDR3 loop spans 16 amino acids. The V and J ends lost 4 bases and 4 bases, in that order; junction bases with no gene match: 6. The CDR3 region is CATSELGQGDYNEQFF. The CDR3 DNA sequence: TGTGCCACCAGTGAACTTGGACAGGGGGATTACAATGAGCAGTTCTTC.

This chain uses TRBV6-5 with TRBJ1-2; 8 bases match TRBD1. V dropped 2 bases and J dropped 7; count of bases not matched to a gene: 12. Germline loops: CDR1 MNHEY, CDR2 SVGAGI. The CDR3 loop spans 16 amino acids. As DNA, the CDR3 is TGTGCCAGCAGTTACAACCCGGACAGGGCAAGGAGTGGCTACACCTTC. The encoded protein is CASSYNPDRARSGYTF.

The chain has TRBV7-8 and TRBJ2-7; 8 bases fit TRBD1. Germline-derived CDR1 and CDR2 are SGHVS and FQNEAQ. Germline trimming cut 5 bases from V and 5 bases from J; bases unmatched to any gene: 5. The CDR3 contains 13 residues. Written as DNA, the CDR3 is TGTGCCAGCAGCCGTCGACAGGGGAACGAGCAGTACTTC. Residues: CASSRRQGNEQYF.

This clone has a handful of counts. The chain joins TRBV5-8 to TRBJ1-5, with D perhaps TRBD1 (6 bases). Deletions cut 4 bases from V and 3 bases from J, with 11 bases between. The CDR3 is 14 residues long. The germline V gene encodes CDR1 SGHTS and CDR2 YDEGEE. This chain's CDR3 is CASSTGQLNQPQHF. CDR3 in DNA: TGTGCCAGCAGCACCGGACAGCTCAATCAGCCCCAGCATTTT.

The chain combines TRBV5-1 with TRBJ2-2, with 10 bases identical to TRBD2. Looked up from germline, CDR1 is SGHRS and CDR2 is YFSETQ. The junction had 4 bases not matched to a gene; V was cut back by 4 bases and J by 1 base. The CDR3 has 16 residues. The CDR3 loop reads CASSPPSGGNTGELFF. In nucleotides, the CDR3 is TGCGCCAGCAGCCCCCCTAGCGGGGGGAACACCGGGGAGCTGTTTTTT. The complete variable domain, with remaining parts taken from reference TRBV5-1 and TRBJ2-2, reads KAGVTQTPRYLIKTRGQQVTLSCSPISGHRSVSWYQQTPGQGLQFLFEYFSETQRNKGNFPGRFSGRQFSNSRSEMNVSTLELGDSALYLCASSPPSGGNTGELFFGEGSRLTVL.

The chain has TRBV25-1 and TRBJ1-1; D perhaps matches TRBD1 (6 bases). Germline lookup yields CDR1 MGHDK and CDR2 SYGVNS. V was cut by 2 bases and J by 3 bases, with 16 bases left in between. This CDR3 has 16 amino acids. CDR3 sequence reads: CASSEEGGLDDTEAFF. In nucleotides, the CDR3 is TGTGCCAGCAGTGAAGAGGGGGGGCTGGACGACACTGAAGCTTTCTTT. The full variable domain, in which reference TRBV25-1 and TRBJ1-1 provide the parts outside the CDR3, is EADIYQTPRYLVIGTGKKITLECSQTMGHDKMYWYQQDPGMELHLIHYSYGVNSTEKGDLSSESTVSRIRTEHFPLTLESARPSHTSQYLCASSEEGGLDDTEAFFGQGTRLTVV.

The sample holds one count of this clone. CDR3 protein: CAWSPGVEQYF. Written as DNA, the CDR3 is TGTGCCTGGAGCCCGGGAGTCGAGCAGTACTTC. The V call is TRBV30, the J call TRBJ2-7, with D maybe TRBD2 (6 bases). The CDR3 length is 11 residues. Germline-derived CDR1 and CDR2 are GTSNPN and SVGIG (reference sequence). The V end lost 3 bases, the J end lost 6 bases, and 9 bases lay between the germline ends. The complete variable domain, with remaining parts taken from reference TRBV30 and TRBJ2-7, reads SQTIHQWPATLVQPVGSPLSLECTVEGTSNPNLYWYRQAAGRGLQLLFYSVGIGQISSEVPQNLSASRPQDRQFILSSKKLLLSDSGFYLCAWSPGVEQYFGPGTRLTVT.

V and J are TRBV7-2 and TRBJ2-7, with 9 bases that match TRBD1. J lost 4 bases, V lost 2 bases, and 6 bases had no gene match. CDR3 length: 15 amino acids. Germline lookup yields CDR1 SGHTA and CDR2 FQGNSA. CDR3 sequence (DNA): TGTGCCAGCAGCTTAACAGACAGGGGGACATACGAGCAGTACTTC. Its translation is CASSLTDRGTYEQYF.

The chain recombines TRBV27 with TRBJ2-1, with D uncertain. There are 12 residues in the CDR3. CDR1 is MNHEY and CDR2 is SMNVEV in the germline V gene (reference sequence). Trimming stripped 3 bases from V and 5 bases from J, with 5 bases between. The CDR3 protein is CASSFSDNEQFF. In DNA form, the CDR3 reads TGTGCCAGCAGTTTCAGTGACAATGAGCAGTTCTTC.

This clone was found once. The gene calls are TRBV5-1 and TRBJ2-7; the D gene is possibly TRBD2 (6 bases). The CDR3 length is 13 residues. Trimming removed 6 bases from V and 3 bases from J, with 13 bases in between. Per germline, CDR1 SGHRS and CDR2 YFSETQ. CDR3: CASNPGENYEQYF. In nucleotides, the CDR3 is TGCGCCAGCAACCCGGGGGAGAACTACGAGCAGTACTTC.

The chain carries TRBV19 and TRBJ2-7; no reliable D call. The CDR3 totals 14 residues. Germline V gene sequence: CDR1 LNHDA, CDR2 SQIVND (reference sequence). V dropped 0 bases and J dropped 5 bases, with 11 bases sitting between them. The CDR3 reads CASSIDWRNNEQYF. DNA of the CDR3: TGTGCCAGTAGTATAGATTGGAGAAACAACGAGCAGTACTTC.

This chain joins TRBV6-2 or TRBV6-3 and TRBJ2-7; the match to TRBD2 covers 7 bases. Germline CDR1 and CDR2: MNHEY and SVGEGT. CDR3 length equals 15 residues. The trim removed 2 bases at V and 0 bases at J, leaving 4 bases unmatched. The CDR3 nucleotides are TGTGCCAGCAGTTACCTAGCGGCCCGCTCCTACGAGCAGTACTTC. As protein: CASSYLAARSYEQYF.

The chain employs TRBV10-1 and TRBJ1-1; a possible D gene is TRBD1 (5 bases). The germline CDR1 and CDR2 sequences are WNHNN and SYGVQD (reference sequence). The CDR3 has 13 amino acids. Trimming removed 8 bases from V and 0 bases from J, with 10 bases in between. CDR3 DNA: TGCGCCAGCGCAGGGAACATGAACACTGAAGCTTTCTTT. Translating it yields CASAGNMNTEAFF.

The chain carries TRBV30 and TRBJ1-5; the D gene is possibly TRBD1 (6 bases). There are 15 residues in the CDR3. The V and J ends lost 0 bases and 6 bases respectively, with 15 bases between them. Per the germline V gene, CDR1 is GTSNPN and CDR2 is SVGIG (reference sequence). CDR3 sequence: CAWSVRGAMGQPQHF. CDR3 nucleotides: TGTGCCTGGAGTGTTCGGGGGGCGATGGGTCAGCCCCAGCATTTT.

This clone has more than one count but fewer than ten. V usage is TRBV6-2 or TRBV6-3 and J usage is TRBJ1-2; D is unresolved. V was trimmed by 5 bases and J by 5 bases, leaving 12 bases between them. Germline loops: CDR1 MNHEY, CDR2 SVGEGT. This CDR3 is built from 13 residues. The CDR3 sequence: CASSLTDPYGYTF. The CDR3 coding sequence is TGTGCCAGCAGTCTTACAGACCCATATGGCTACACCTTC.

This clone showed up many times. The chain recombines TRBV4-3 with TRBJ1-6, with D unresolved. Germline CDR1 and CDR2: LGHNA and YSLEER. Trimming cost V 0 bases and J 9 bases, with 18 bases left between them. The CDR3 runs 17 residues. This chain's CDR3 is CASSQDMTPGLGSPLHF. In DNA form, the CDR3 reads TGCGCCAGCAGCCAAGATATGACACCCGGACTAGGTTCACCCCTCCACTTT.

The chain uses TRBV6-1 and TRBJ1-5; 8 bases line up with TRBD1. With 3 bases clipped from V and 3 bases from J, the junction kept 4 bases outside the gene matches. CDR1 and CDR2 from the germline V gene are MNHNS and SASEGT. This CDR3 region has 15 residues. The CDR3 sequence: CASSDLQGANQPQHF. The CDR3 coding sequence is TGTGCCAGCAGTGACCTGCAGGGGGCCAATCAGCCCCAGCATTTT.

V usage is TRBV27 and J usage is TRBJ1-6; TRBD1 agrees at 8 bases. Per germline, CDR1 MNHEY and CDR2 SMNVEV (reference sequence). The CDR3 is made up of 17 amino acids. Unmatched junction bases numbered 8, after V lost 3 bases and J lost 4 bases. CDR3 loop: CASSFYGQGDYNSPLHF. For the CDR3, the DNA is TGTGCCAGCAGTTTCTACGGACAGGGCGATTATAATTCACCCCTCCACTTT.

DNA of the CDR3: TGTGCCACCCGAAAACAGGGAACGCCTTATGGCTACACCTTC. It encodes CATRKQGTPYGYTF. The chain joins TRBV27 to TRBJ1-2, with D possibly TRBD1 on 6 matching bases. Per germline, CDR1 MNHEY and CDR2 SMNVEV (reference sequence). V was cut by 10 bases and J by 5 bases, with 20 bases left in between. The CDR3 totals 14 residues.

The CDR3 is CASSDSGGVKYNEQFF. CDR3 nucleotide sequence: TGTGCCAGCAGTGACTCGGGAGGGGTGAAGTACAATGAGCAGTTCTTC. The chain employs TRBV6-4 and TRBJ2-1; 7 nucleotides match TRBD2. The CDR3 totals 16 residues. The germline V gene has CDR1 MRHNA and CDR2 SNTAGT. V dropped 0 bases and J dropped 4; count of bases not matched to a gene: 6.